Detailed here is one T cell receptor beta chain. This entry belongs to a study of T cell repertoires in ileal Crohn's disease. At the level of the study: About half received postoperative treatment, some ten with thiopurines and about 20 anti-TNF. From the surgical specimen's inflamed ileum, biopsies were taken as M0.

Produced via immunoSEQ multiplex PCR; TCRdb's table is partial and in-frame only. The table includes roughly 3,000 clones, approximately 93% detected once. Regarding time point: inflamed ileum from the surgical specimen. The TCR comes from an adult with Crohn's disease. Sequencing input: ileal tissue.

CDR3 DNA sequence: TGCGCCAGCAGCCAAGGTGGGGGAAGCACAGATACGCAGTATTTT. Translating it yields CASSQGGGSTDTQYF. The chain couples TRBV4-3 to TRBJ2-3, with D perhaps TRBD1 or TRBD2 (5 bases each). The CDR3 contains 15 residues. V shed 1 base and J shed 0 bases, with 8 bases lying between them. Germline loops: CDR1 LGHNA, CDR2 YSLEER.